What follows are 19 T cell receptor beta chains derived from one specimen sequenced in a study of T-cell memory formation after mild COVID-19. TCRdb reprocessed the 5' RACE reads via MiXCR and lists one record per CDR3 protein. The data show about 130,000 distinct CDR3 sequences, 15% to 20% seen once. Source material: PBMCs or a T cell subset sorted from them (not recorded which). The source of these receptors is a man aged 18 to 30 who had mild COVID-19 (a few samples of this study predate the infection). Cell type and time point are not known.

The CDR3 bases are TGTGCCAGCAGCTTAACGGAAGGGGGAAGTGGCAATGAGCAGTTCTTC. Its protein is CASSLTEGGSGNEQFF. V is TRBV7-3 and J is TRBJ2-1, with D possibly being TRBD1 (6 bases). The CDR3 has 16 residues. The V end was cut by 0 bases, the J end by 6 bases, with 15 bases between. Germline V lookup: CDR1 SGHTA, CDR2 FQGTGA.

The J gene is TRBJ2-7, the V gene TRBV12-3 or TRBV12-4; D perhaps matches TRBD1 (5 bases). V gave up 3 bases and J gave up 2 bases, with 14 bases separating them. The CDR3 runs to 15 residues. CDR3 in amino acids: CASSLWGRNTYEQYV. CDR3 nucleotide sequence: TGTGCCAGCAGTTTGTGGGGCAGAAACACCTACGAGCAGTACGTC.

The CDR3 DNA reads TGTGCCAGCTCACGGGGGGAAGGGTCCTACGAGCAGTACTTC. Amino acids: CASSRGEGSYEQYF. The chain has TRBV18 and TRBJ2-7, with D possibly TRBD2 on 6 matching bases. This CDR3 contains 14 residues. V was clipped by 4 bases and J by 1 base, with 11 bases between them. Germline-derived CDR1 and CDR2 are KGHSH and LQKENI.

The gene calls are TRBV13 and TRBJ1-6; 7 positions agree with TRBD1. Per germline, CDR1 PRHDT and CDR2 FYEKMQ (reference sequence). V lost 5 bases to trimming and J lost 10 bases; unmatched junction nucleotides: 8. The CDR3 contains 14 residues. The CDR3: CASSLRTGRSPLHF. The CDR3 nucleotides read TGTGCCAGCAGCCTCCGGACAGGAAGGTCACCCCTCCACTTT.

V and J are TRBV28 and TRBJ1-1; TRBD1 matches at 7 bases. The germline gives CDR1 MDHEN, CDR2 SYDVKM. With V trimmed by 5 bases and J by 9 bases, 9 bases remained unmatched. This CDR3 contains 13 residues. CDR3 in DNA: TGTGCCAGCAGTCCGCTCGTACAGGGGAAAGCTTTCTTT. Protein: CASSPLVQGKAFF. Filled out from reference TRBV28 and TRBJ1-1, the complete variable domain reads DVKVTQSSRYLVKRTGEKVFLECVQDMDHENMFWYRQDPGLGLRLIYFSYDVKMKEKGDIPEGYSVSREKKERFSLILESASTNQTSMYLCASSPLVQGKAFFGQGTRLTVV.

This sequence joins TRBV5-1 and TRBJ2-5; no definite D call. Germline V gene lookup returns CDR1 SGHRS and CDR2 YFSETQ. The V end was cut by 0 bases, the J end by 0 bases, with 6 bases between. The CDR3 sequence is 14 residues long. The CDR3 spells CASSLVGNQETQYF. The CDR3 nucleotides read TGCGCCAGCAGCTTGGTAGGGAACCAAGAGACCCAGTACTTC.

Ten or more counts support this clonotype. V gene TRBV5-1 combines with J gene TRBJ2-5; 7 bases fit TRBD2. The germline gives CDR1 SGHRS, CDR2 YFSETQ. The CDR3 spans 14 residues. V dropped 4 bases and J dropped 2; count of bases not matched to a gene: 5. The CDR3 is CASSGGGQQETQYF. The CDR3 region has the DNA TGCGCCAGCAGCGGGGGAGGGCAACAAGAGACCCAGTACTTC. The full variable domain, rest sourced from reference TRBV5-1 and TRBJ2-5, is KAGVTQTPRYLIKTRGQQVTLSCSPISGHRSVSWYQQTPGQGLQFLFEYFSETQRNKGNFPGRFSGRQFSNSRSEMNVSTLELGDSALYLCASSGGGQQETQYFGPGTRLLVL.

The chain is built from TRBV18 and TRBJ2-2; D gene ambiguous. V dropped 1 base and J dropped 7 bases, with 10 bases sitting between them. The CDR3 spans 14 residues. Germline CDR1 reads KGHSH; CDR2 reads LQKENI. The CDR3 region has the DNA TGTGCCAGCTCACCACAGTGGGAAGACGGGGAGCTGTTTTTT. Translating gives CASSPQWEDGELFF.

This chain joins TRBV5-1 and TRBJ2-1, with a possible D match to TRBD2 (5 bases). CDR3 length equals 15 residues. Trimming left V 0 bases short and J 2 bases short, with 9 bases between. Looked up from germline, CDR1 is SGHRS and CDR2 is YFSETQ. In DNA, the CDR3 is TGCGCCAGCAGCTTGGACGGTAGCGCCTACAATGAGCAGTTCTTC. Amino acid sequence: CASSLDGSAYNEQFF.

V gene TRBV7-6 combines with J gene TRBJ1-6, with a tentative D call TRBD1 (5 bases). The CDR3 sequence is 13 residues long. Per germline, CDR1 SGHVS and CDR2 FNYEAQ. The V gene lost 1 base and the J gene lost 10 bases, with 8 bases spanning the gap. This CDR3 is CASSLGWGSPLHF. CDR3 coding DNA: TGTGCCAGCAGCTTAGGGTGGGGCTCACCCCTCCACTTT.

A few counts support this clonotype. This chain connects TRBV28 to TRBJ2-1; 7 positions agree with TRBD2. V shed 10 bases and J 5 bases; nucleotides not matched to a gene: 5. Germline V lookup: CDR1 MDHEN, CDR2 SYDVKM. The CDR3 covers 12 residues. The CDR3 is CAIKRGDNEQFF. The CDR3 nucleotides are TGTGCCATAAAGCGGGGCGACAATGAGCAGTTCTTC.

This clonotype showed up just a few times. V usage is TRBV10-3 and J usage is TRBJ1-1; possible D gene TRBD1, 5 bases. This CDR3 is 17 amino acids long. Germline V gene lookup returns CDR1 ENHRY and CDR2 SYGVKD. Trimming removed 0 bases from V and 1 base from J, with 15 bases in between. CDR3 nucleotides: TGTGCCATCAGTGAGTCGGCTGATGGGGGATCGAACACTGAAGCTTTCTTT. It is translated as CAISESADGGSNTEAFF.

A few counts support this clonotype. This sequence joins TRBV18 and TRBJ1-1, with 7 bases matching TRBD1. J gave up 2 bases and V 1 base, and 7 bases lay outside the gene matches. The CDR3 runs to 16 residues. Germline V gene lookup returns CDR1 KGHSH and CDR2 LQKENI. CDR3 region: CASSPRTGAANTEAFF. The DNA of the CDR3 is TGTGCCAGCTCACCACGCACAGGGGCGGCCAACACTGAAGCTTTCTTT.

The chain joins TRBV20-1 to TRBJ2-1; 16 positions agree with TRBD2. With V trimmed by 4 bases and J by 2 bases, 2 bases remained unmatched. This CDR3 comprises 16 residues. From germline, CDR1 is DFQATT and CDR2 SNEGSKA (reference sequence). The DNA for the CDR3 is TGCAGTGCTACCGGGACTAGCGGGGGGGCCTACAATGAGCAGTTCTTC. Translated: CSATGTSGGAYNEQFF.

The chain recombines TRBV9 with TRBJ2-3; TRBD2 matches 11 bases. Germline lookup yields CDR1 SGDLS and CDR2 YYNGEE. J lost 12 bases, V lost 3 bases, and 6 bases had no gene match. This CDR3 comprises 13 residues. The CDR3 loop is CASSGVAGGPQYF. In DNA, the CDR3 is TGTGCCAGCAGCGGAGTAGCGGGGGGGCCTCAGTATTTT.

This clonotype showed up just a few times. The chain carries TRBV20-1 and TRBJ1-1, with 12 bases aligning to TRBD1. Per germline, CDR1 DFQATT and CDR2 SNEGSKA (reference sequence). CDR3 length: 15 residues. V lost 6 bases, J lost 7 bases, and 12 bases stayed unmatched. The CDR3 region is CSAQPGQGAFGEAFF. The CDR3 DNA reads as TGCAGTGCACAACCGGGACAGGGGGCTTTCGGTGAAGCTTTCTTT.

The rearrangement links TRBV10-3 to TRBJ1-2; tentative D call: TRBD1 (5 bases). In germline, CDR1 is ENHRY, CDR2 SYGVKD. The V gene lost 3 bases and the J gene lost 4 bases, with 9 bases spanning the gap. CDR3 length equals 13 residues. The CDR3 reads CAISDRGTYGYTF. The CDR3 nucleotides read TGTGCCATCAGTGATAGAGGGACCTATGGCTACACCTTC.

This sequence joins TRBV28 and TRBJ1-1; 9 positions agree with TRBD1. Germline assignment: CDR1 MDHEN and CDR2 SYDVKM. Trimming cost V 5 bases and J 6 bases; bases outside gene matches: 10. This CDR3 is built from 15 residues. The CDR3 sequence: CASSPNRGRMAEAFF. The CDR3 DNA reads as TGTGCCAGCAGTCCCAACAGGGGGCGGATGGCTGAAGCTTTCTTT.

The genes are TRBV5-1 and TRBJ1-2, with D unclear. Germline V lookup: CDR1 SGHRS, CDR2 YFSETQ. V was trimmed by 1 base and J by 3 bases, leaving 7 bases between them. The length of the CDR3 is 13 residues. The CDR3 protein is CASSLQADYGYTF. The CDR3, as DNA: TGCGCCAGCAGCTTGCAGGCAGACTATGGCTACACCTTC.